This T cell receptor (beta chain) was obtained from a study of blood T cell repertoires in COVID-19. About the research overall: Samples of COVID-19 (acute and convalescent) were obtained from the United States, Italy and Spain. Sample material is recorded as cDNA or gDNA derived from T cells, B-cell-depleted T cells, or PBMCs.

Authors' data handling: Amplified reference gene primers provided the basis for estimating nucleated cell counts. The method was immunoSEQ multiplex PCR; TCRdb's version includes in-frame clones alone and lacks a portion of them. V and J calls and clone size are given by that table; D and trimming were obtained from the DNA. The table includes 140,000 to 150,000 clones, more than 70% detected once. There are a few counts of this clone. The V end lost 2 bases, the J end lost 0 bases, and 17 bases lay between the germline ends. This CDR3 region has 18 residues. CDR1 is ENHRY, CDR2 SYGVKD, per germline. The sequence was obtained from a man in his 60s with active or convalescent COVID-19. Sequencing input: peripheral blood. The chain links TRBV10-3 to TRBJ1-5, with no clear D. CDR3 residues: CAISEEGISFYSNQPQHF. The CDR3 region has the DNA TGTGCCATCAGTGAGGAGGGAATTTCCTTTTATAGCAATCAGCCCCAGCATTTT.